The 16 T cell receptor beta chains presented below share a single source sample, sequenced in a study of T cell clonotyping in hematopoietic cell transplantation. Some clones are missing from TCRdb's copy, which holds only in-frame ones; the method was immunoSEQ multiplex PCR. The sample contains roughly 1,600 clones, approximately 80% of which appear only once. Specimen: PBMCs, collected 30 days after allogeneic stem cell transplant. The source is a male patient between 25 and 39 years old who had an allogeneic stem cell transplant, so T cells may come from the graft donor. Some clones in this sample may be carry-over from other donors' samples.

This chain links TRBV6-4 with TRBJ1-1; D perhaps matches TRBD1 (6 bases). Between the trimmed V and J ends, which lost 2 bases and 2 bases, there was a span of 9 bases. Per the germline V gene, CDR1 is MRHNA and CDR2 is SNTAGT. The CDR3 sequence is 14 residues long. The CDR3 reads CASSDPRGNTEAFF. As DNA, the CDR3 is TGTGCCAGCAGTGACCCCAGGGGCAACACTGAAGCTTTCTTT.

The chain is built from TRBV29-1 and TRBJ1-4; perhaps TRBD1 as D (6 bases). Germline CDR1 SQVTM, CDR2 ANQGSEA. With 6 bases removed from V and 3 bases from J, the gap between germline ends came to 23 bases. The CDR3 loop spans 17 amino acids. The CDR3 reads CSVTETGGKRANEKLFF. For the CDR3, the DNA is TGCAGCGTGACAGAGACAGGAGGTAAAAGGGCTAATGAAAAACTGTTTTTT. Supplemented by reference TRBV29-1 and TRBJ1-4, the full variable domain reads SAVISQKPSRDICQRGTSLTIQCQVDSQVTMMFWYRQQPGQSLTLIATANQGSEATYESGFVIDKFPISRPNLTFSTLTVSNMSPEDSSIYLCSVTETGGKRANEKLFFGSGTQLSVL.

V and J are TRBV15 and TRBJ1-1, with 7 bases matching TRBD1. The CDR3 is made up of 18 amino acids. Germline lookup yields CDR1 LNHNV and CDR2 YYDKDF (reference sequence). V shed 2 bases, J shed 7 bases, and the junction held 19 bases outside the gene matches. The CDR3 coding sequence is TGTGCCACCAGCAGACAGGCGGGACAGTGGGAGGGCCCGCATGAAGCTTTCTTT. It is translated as CATSRQAGQWEGPHEAFF.

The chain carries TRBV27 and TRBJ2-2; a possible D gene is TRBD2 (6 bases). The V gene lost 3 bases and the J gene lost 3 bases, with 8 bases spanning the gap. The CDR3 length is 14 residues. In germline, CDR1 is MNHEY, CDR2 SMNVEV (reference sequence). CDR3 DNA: TGTGCCAGCAGTTTCCCGGGAGACACCGGGGAGCTGTTTTTT. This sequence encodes CASSFPGDTGELFF.

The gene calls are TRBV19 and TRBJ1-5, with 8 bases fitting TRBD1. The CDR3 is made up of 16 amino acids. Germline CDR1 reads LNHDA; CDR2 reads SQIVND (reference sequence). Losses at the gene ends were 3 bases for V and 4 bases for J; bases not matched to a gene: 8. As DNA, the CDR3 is TGTGCCAGTAGTATGAGGTCTGACAGGGGTAATCAGCCCCAGCATTTT. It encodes CASSMRSDRGNQPQHF.

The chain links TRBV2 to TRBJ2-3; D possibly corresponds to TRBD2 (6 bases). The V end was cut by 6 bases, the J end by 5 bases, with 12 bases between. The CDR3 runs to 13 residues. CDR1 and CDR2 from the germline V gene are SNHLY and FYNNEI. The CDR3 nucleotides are TGTGCCAGCAGAGCCGGGACTTTAGATACGCAGTATTTT. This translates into CASRAGTLDTQYF.

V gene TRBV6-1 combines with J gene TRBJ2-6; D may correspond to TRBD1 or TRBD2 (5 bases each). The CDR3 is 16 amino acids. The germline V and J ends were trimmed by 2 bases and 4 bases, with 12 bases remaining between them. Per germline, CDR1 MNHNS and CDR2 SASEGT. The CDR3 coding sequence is TGTGCCAGCAGTGAACAGGGAGTCGGCGGGGCCAACGTCCTGACTTTC. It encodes CASSEQGVGGANVLTF.

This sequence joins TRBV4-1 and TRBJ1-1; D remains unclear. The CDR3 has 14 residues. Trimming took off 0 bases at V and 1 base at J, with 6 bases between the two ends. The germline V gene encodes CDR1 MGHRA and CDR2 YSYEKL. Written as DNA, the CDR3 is TGCGCCAGCAGCCAAGATGCCGGGAACACTGAAGCTTTCTTT. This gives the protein CASSQDAGNTEAFF.

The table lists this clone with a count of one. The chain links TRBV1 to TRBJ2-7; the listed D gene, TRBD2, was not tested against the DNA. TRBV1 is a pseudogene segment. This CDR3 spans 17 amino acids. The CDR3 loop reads CTSSQDAPGLFSYEQYF. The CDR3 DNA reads TGCACCAGCAGCCAAGACGCGCCGGGACTCTTCTCCTACGAGCAGTACTTC.

The CDR3 sequence is CASSLEPGMRTEAFF. The CDR3 coding sequence is TGTGCCAGCAGCTTAGAACCGGGAATGAGGACTGAAGCTTTCTTT. The chain has TRBV13 and TRBJ1-1; no definite D call. Trimming removed 1 base from V and 5 bases from J, with 14 bases in between. This CDR3 comprises 15 residues. Germline lookup yields CDR1 PRHDT and CDR2 FYEKMQ (reference sequence).

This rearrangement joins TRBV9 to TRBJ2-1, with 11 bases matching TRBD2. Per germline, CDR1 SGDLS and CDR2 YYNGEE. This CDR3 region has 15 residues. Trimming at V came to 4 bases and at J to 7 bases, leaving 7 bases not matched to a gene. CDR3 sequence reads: CASSRLAGGRNEQFF. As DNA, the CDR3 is TGTGCCAGCAGCCGGTTAGCGGGAGGGCGGAATGAGCAGTTCTTC.

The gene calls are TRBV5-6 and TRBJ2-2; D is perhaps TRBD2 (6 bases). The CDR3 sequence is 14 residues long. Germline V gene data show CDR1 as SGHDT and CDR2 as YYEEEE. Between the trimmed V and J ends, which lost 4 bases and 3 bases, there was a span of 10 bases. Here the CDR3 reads CASSPDYDTGELFF. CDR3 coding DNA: TGTGCCAGCAGCCCGGACTATGACACCGGGGAGCTGTTTTTT. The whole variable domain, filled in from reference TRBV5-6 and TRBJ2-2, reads DAGVTQSPTHLIKTRGQQVTLRCSPKSGHDTVSWYQQALGQGPQFIFQYYEEEERQRGNFPDRFSGHQFPNYSSELNVNALLLGDSALYLCASSPDYDTGELFFGEGSRLTVL.

The CDR3 here is CAWSVLAEAFF. As DNA, the CDR3 is TGTGCCTGGAGTGTACTTGCTGAAGCTTTCTTT. The V call is TRBV30, the J call TRBJ1-1; D gene uncertain. The V gene lost 0 bases and the J gene lost 6 bases, with 5 bases spanning the gap. The CDR3 runs to 11 residues. Germline CDR1 reads GTSNPN; CDR2 reads SVGIG (reference sequence).

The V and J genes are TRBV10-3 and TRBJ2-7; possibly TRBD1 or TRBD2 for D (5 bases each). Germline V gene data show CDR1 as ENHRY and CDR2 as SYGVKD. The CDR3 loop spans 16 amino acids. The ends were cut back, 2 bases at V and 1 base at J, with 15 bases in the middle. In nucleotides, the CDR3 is TGTGCCATCAGTGAGCCGAGGGGCATCGAATCCTACGAGCAGTACTTC. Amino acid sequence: CAISEPRGIESYEQYF.

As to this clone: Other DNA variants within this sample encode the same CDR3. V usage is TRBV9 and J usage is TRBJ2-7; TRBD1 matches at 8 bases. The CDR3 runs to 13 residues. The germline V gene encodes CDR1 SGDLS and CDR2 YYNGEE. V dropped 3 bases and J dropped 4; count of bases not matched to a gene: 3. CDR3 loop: CASSAQGAYEQYF. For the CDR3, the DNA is TGTGCCAGCAGCGCCCAGGGGGCGTACGAGCAGTACTTC.

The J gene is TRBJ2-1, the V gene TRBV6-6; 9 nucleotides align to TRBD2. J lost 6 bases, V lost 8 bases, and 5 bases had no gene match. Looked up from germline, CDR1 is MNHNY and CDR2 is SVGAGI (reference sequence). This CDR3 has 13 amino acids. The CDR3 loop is CASGLAGPNEQFF. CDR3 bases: TGTGCCAGCGGGCTAGCGGGACCCAATGAGCAGTTCTTC.